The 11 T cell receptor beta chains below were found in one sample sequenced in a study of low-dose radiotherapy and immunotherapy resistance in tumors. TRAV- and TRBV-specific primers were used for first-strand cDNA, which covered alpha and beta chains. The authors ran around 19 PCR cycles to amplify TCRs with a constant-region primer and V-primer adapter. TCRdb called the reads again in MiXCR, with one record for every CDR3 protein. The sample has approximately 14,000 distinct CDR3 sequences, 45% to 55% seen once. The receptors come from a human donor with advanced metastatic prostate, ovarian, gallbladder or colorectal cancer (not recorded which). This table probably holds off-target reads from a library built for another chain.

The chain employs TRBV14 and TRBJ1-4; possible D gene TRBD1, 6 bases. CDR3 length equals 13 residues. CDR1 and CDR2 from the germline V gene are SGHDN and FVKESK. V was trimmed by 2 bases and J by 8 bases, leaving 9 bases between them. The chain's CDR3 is CASSQQGWEKLFF. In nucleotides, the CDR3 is TGTGCCAGCAGCCAACAGGGGTGGGAAAAACTGTTTTTT.

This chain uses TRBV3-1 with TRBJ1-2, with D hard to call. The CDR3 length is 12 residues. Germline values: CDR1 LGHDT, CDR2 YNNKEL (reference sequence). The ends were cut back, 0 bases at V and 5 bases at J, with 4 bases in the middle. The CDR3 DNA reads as TGTGCCAGCAGCCAAGATAGATATGGCTACACCTTC. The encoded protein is CASSQDRYGYTF.

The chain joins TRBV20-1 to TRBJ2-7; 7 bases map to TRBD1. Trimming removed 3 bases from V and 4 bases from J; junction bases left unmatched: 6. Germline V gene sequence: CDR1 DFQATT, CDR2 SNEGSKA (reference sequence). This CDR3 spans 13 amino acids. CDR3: CSARAGTEYEQYF. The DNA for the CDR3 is TGCAGTGCTAGGGCCGGGACAGAGTACGAGCAGTACTTC.

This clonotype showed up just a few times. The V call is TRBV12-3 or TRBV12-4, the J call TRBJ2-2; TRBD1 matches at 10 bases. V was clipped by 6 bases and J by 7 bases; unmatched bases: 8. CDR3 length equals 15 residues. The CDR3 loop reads CASSQRQGAIGELFF. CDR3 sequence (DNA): TGTGCCAGCAGCCAAAGACAGGGGGCGATCGGGGAGCTGTTTTTT.

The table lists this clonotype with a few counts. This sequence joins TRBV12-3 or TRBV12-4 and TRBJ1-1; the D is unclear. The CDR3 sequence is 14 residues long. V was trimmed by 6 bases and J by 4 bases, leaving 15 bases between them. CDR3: CASSQTARTTEAFF. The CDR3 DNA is TGTGCCAGCAGCCAAACGGCCAGGACCACTGAAGCTTTCTTT.

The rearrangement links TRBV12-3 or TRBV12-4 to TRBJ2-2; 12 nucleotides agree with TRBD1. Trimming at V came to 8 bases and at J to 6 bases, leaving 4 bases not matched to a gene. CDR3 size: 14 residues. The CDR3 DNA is TGTGCCAGCGGGGACAGGGGGCAGGCCGGGGAGCTGTTTTTT. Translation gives CASGDRGQAGELFF.

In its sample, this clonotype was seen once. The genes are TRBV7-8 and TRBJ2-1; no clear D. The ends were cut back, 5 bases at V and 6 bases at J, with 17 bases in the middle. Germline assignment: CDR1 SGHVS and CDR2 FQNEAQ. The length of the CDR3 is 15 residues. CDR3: CASSLMGTFGNEQFF. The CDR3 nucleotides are TGTGCCAGCAGCCTGATGGGTACCTTCGGCAATGAGCAGTTCTTC.

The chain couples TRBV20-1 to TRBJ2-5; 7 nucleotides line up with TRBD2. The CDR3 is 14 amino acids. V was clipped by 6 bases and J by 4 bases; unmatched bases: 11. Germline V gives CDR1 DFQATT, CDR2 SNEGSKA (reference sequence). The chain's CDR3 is CSATSGEQIETQYF. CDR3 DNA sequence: TGCAGTGCGACCAGCGGGGAACAAATAGAGACCCAGTACTTC.

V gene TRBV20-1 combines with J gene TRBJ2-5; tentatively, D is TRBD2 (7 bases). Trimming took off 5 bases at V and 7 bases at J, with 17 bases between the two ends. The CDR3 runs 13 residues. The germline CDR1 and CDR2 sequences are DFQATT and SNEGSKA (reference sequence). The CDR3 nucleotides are TGCAGTGCTGGGAGGGGGGCCGCATCGACCCAGTACTTC. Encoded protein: CSAGRGAASTQYF.

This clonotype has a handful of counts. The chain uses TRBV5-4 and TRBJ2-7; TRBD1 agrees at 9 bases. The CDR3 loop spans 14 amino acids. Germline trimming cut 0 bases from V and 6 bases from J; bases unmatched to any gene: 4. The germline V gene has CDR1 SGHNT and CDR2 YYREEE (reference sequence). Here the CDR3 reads CASSLERTGAEQYF. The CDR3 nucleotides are TGTGCCAGCAGCTTGGAACGGACAGGGGCCGAGCAGTACTTC.

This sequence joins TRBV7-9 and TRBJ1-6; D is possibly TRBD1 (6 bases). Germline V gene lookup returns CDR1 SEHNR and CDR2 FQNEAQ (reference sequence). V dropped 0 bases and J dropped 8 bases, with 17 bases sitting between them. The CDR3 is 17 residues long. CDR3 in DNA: TGTGCCAGCAGCTTAGCCTCAGGCAGGGGAGCATATTCACCCCTCCACTTT. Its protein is CASSLASGRGAYSPLHF. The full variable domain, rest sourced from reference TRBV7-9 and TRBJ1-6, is DTGVSQNPRHKITKRGQNVTFRCDPISEHNRLYWYRQTLGQGPEFLTYFQNEAQLEKSRLLSDRFSAERPKGSFSTLEIQRTEQGDSAMYLCASSLASGRGAYSPLHFGNGTRLTVT.